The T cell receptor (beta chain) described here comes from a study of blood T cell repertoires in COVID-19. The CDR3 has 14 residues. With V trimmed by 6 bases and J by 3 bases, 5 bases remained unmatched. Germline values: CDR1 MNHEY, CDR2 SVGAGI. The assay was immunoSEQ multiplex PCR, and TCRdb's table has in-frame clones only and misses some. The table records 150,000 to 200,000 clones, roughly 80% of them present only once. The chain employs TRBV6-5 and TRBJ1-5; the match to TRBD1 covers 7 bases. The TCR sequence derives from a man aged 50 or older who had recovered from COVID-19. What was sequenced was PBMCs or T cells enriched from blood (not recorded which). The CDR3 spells CASSVTGDNQPQHF. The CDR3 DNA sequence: TGTGCCAGCAGCGTTACAGGGGACAATCAGCCCCAGCATTTT.